Here is one T cell receptor beta chain with its context. The data were obtained in a study of blood T cell repertoires in COVID-19. Across the whole study: Some COVID-19 samples were acute and others convalescent; all came from the United States, Italy and Spain. Sources were T cells, B-cell-depleted T cells, or PBMCs; the material itself was cDNA or gDNA.

V was cut by 7 bases and J by 2 bases, with 15 bases left in between. CDR3 size: 14 residues. CDR1 is MNHNY and CDR2 is SVGAGI in the germline V gene (reference sequence). Original methodology: Using reference gene primer amplification, nucleated cell counts were estimated. Repertoires were generated with immunoSEQ multiplex PCR, while TCRdb's copy carries only in-frame clones and drops some. V and J calls and clone size are those listed in that table; D and trimming were worked out from the DNA. The repertoire holds some 170,000 clones, with 85% to 90% as singletons. The V gene is TRBV6-6, the J gene TRBJ2-7; perhaps TRBD1 as D (6 bases). The clonotype comes from a woman in her 70s with COVID-19, enrolled during active disease. Sequencing was carried out using peripheral blood. The chain's CDR3 is CASKGGTGTYEQYF. As DNA, the CDR3 is TGTGCCAGCAAAGGCGGCACAGGGACCTACGAGCAGTACTTC.